This T cell receptor (beta chain) appears in the sequencing data of a study of T cell responses to AZD1222 COVID-19 vaccine. Study in general: It was second doses at about 4 or about 12 weeks that were pooled.

The count of this clone is one. Antigen: not known. Assay used: immunoSEQ multiplex PCR; TCRdb lists only in-frame clones, some missing. This table holds around 110,000 clones, roughly 84% found once. Study-level points and caveats: Reports indicate that nearly half of spike-specific TCRs are directed at unmutated variant regions. At study baseline, merely six AZD1222 recipients were seropositive.

The sequence was obtained from an adult in good health. The specimen comprised peripheral blood, sampled on day 0 of AZD1222 vaccination.

This chain's CDR3 is CASSMVGNYGYTF. CDR3 coding DNA: TGTGCCAGTAGTATGGTGGGGAACTATGGCTACACCTTC. The V call is TRBV19, the J call TRBJ1-2; D remains unclear. The CDR3 is 13 amino acids. Trimming shortened V by 3 bases and J by 2 bases, and 7 bases separated the two germline ends. Germline values: CDR1 LNHDA, CDR2 SQIVND (reference sequence).